The T cell receptor beta chain under discussion was sequenced for a study of post-analysis software for immune sequencing data. This clonotype was recorded a few times. Its antigen is unidentified. V was pared by 5 bases and J by 2 bases, with 15 bases between. The CDR3 covers 15 residues. Germline V gives CDR1 SGHRS, CDR2 YFSETQ. The TCR beta cDNA libraries carried unique molecular identifiers. One entry per CDR3 protein, called by TCRdb with MiXCR from the PCR reads. Here the sample spans 650,000 to 850,000 distinct CDR3 sequences, about 57% being singletons. Broader study findings: Those with multiple sclerosis, the patient group, showed significantly lower normalized Chao1 diversity than controls. Comparison of patients with controls showed 4 to 6 TRBV segments more frequent in patients, TRBV5-6, TRBV5-1 and TRBV20-1 among them.

The TCR comes from a girl aged 10 to 17 with multiple sclerosis. The chain couples TRBV5-1 to TRBJ2-3, with a possible D match to TRBD1 (6 bases). The specimen was blood. This chain's CDR3 is CASRTGLRSTDTQYF. In DNA, the CDR3 is TGCGCCAGCAGGACAGGTCTACGGTCCACAGATACGCAGTATTTT.